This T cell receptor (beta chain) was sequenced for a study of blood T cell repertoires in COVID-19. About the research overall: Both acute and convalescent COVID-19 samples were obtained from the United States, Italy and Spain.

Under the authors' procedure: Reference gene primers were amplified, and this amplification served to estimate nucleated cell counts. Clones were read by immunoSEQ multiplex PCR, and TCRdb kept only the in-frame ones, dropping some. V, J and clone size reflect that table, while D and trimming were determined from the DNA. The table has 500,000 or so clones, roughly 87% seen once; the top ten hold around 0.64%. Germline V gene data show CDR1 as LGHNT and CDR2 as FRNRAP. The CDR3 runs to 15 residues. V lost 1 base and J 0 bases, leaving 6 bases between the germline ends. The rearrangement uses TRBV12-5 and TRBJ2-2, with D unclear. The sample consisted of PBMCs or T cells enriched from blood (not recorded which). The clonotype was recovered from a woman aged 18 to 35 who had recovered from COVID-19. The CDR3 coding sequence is TGTGCTAGTGGTTTGGGACAAGCGAACACCGGGGAGCTGTTTTTT. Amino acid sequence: CASGLGQANTGELFF.